The following is a T cell receptor beta chain sequence with its context. Antigen specificity is unknown. Using immunoSEQ multiplex PCR, the repertoire was profiled, and TCRdb retains in-frame clones only, with some absent. Among around 640,000 clones listed, roughly 95% were seen once. Trimming left V 4 bases short and J 7 bases short, with 10 bases between. Germline V gives CDR1 MGHDK, CDR2 SYGVNS. The CDR3 is 12 residues long. These data come from a study of shared clonotypes between healthy human individuals. Broader study findings: Among donors, clonotype sharing was expected to be affected by sequencing depth. Blood was the only sampled material, and tissue repertoires likely differ. When compared with the clonotypes that were shared by all four sorted-subset donors, the non-shared clonotypes turned out to have lower generation probabilities.

It was CD45RO-negative cells, positively selected for CCR7, that made up naive CD8 cells, with terminally differentiated effector memory CD45RA+ cells excluded. This sequence joins TRBV25-1 and TRBJ2-5; D could derive from TRBD1 or TRBD2 (5 bases each). This sequence was found in a woman younger than 45 in good health. The sample consisted of naive CD8+ T cells sorted from blood. The CDR3 loop reads CASSGGTGTQYF. The CDR3 DNA sequence: TGTGCCAGCAGTGGGGGGACCGGGACCCAGTACTTC.